This T cell receptor (beta chain) was sequenced for a study of immune heterogeneity within non-small cell lung tumors. Study context: Tumor histology was classified as squamous cell carcinoma in a few cases, non-squamous carcinoma in roughly 11 and not otherwise specified in 1. Study results and caveats: Largely different high-frequency T-cell receptor beta clonotypes were found between individual patients. Identical dominant CDR3 beta clonotypes recurred among a patient's tumor sites, alongside site-unique high-frequency clones.

As template, the study used bulk tumor genomic DNA at around 630 ng per sample. Biopsies that were spaced far apart were taken, several per primary tumor, during surgery. The study cohort was described as untreated, and its members had newly diagnosed non-small cell lung cancer. They went on to have curative surgery. Samples were obtained from newly diagnosed non-small cell lung cancer patients who were having surgery with curative intent. With respect to this clonotype: Its target is not known.

In germline, CDR1 is SGHRS, CDR2 YFSETQ. With 4 bases removed from V and 7 bases from J, the gap between germline ends came to 15 bases. This CDR3 comprises 14 residues. In a multiplex PCR, 32 V and 13 J primers amplified TCR beta CDR3. Each CDR3 protein gets one entry after TCRdb re-called the multiplex PCR reads with MiXCR. This sample has tens of thousands of distinct CDR3 sequences, with approximately 26% found just once. The TCR comes from a man aged 40-55 years with non-small cell lung cancer. The chain links TRBV5-1 to TRBJ1-5; no clear D. Material for sequencing was lung tumor tissue. The CDR3 coding sequence is TGCGCCAGCAGCCCGGAGTCGGGGAGCCAGCCCCAGCATTTT. Translating it yields CASSPESGSQPQHF.